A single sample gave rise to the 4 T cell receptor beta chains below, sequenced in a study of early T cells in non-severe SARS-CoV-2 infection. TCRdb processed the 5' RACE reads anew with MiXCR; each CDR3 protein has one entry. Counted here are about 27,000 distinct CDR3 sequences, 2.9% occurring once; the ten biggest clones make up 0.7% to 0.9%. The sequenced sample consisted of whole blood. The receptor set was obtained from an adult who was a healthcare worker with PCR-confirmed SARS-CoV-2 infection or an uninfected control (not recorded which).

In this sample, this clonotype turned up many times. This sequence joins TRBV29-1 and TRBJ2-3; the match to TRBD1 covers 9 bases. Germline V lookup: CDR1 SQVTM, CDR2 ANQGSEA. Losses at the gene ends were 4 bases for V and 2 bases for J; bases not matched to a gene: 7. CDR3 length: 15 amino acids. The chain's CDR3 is CSVGPGTGFTDTQYF. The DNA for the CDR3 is TGCAGCGTTGGCCCAGGGACAGGGTTCACAGATACGCAGTATTTT.

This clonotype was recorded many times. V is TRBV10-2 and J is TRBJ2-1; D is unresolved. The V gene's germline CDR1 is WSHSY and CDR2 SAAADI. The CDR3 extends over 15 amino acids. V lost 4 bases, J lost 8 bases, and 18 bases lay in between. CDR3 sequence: CASSVGGRVVDEQFF. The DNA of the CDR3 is TGCGCCAGCAGTGTCGGTGGCAGAGTGGTGGATGAGCAGTTCTTC.

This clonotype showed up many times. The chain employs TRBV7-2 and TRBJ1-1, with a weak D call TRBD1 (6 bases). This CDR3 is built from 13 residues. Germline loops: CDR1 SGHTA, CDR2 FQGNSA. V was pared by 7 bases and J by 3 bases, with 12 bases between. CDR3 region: CASTAGAYTEAFF. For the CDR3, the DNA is TGTGCCAGCACGGCAGGGGCTTACACTGAAGCTTTCTTT.

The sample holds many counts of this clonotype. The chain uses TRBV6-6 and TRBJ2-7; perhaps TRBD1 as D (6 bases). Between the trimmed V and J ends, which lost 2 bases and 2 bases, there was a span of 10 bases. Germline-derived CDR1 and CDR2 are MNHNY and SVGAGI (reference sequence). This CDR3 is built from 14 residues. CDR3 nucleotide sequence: TGTGCCAGCAGTTACGGCAGGGGAGCCTACGAGCAGTACGTC. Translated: CASSYGRGAYEQYV.